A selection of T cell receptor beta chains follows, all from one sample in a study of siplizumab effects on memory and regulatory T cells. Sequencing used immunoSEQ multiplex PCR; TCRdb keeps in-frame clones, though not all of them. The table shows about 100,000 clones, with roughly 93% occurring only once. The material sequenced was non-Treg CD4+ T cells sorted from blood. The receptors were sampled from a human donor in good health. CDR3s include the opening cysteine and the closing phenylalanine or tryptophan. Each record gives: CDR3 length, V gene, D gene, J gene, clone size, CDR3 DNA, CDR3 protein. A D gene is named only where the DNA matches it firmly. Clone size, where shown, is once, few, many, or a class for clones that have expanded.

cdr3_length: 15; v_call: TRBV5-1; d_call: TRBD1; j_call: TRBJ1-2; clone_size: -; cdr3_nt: TGCGCCAGCAGCTTGGGGACAGGGCCCCACTATGGCTACACCTTC; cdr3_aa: CASSLGTGPHYGYTF
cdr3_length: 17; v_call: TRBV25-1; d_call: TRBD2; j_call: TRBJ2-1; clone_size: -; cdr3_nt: TGTGCCAGCAGTGAGGGAATTGGGCTAGCGGTCTACAATGAGCAGTTCTTC; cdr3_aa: CASSEGIGLAVYNEQFF
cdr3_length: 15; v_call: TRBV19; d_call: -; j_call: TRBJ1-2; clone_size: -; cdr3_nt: TGTGCCAGTAGTATGGGAGGAGGGTCGAACTATGGCTACACCTTC; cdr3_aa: CASSMGGGSNYGYTF
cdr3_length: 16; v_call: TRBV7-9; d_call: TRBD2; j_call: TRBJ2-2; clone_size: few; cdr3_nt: TGTGCCAGCAGCCTGCGGACTAGCGGGAGAACCGGGGAGCTGTTTTTT; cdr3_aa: CASSLRTSGRTGELFF
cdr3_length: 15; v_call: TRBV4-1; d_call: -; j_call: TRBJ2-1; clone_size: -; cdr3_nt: TGCGCCAGCAGCCATCTGACTAGGGATGGCAATGAGCAGTTCTTC; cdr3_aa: CASSHLTRDGNEQFF
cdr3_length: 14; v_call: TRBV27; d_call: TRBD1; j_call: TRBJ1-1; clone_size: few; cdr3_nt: TGTGCCAGCAGGCCCACAGGGGGTGGGACTGAAGCTTTCTTT; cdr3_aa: CASRPTGGGTEAFF
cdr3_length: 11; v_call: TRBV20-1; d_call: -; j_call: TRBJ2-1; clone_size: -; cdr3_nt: TGCAGTGCGGAACAAAACAATGAGCAGTTCTTC; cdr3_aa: CSAEQNNEQFF
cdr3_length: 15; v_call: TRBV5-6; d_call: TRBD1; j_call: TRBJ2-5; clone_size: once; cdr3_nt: TGTGCCAGCAGCTTTCTGGACAGGGGGCCAGAGACCCAGTACTTC; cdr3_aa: CASSFLDRGPETQYF
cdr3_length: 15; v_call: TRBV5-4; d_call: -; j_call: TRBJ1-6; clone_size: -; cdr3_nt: TGTGCCAGCAGCTTAGGTACATCCCCTGAATATCCCCTCCACTTT; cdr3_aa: CASSLGTSPEYPLHF
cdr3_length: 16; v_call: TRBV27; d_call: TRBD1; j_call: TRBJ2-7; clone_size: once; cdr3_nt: TGTGCCAGCAGTTTAAAGGACAGGGGAAGGTCCTACGAGCAGTACTTC; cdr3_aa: CASSLKDRGRSYEQYF
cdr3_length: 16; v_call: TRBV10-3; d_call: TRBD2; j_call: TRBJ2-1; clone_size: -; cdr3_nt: TGTGCCATAGCCGGGACTAGCGGGAGGGCCGGTAATGAGCAGTTCTTC; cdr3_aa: CAIAGTSGRAGNEQFF
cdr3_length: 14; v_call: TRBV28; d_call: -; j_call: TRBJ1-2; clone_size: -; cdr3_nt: TGTGCCAGCAGTTCCCCTATGTTCGCCTATGGCTACACCTTC; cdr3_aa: CASSSPMFAYGYTF
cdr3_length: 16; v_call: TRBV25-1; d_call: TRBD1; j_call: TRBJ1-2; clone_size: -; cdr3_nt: TGTGCCAGCAGTGAGCCAGGACAGGGGACTAACTATGGCTACACCTTC; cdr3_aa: CASSEPGQGTNYGYTF
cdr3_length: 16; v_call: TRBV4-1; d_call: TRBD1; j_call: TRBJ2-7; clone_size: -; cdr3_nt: TGCGCCAGCAGCCAAGATCCCGGGACAGGGGTCTACGAGCAGTACTTC; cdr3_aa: CASSQDPGTGVYEQYF
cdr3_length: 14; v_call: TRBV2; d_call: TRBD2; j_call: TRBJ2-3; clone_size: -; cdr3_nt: TGTGCCAGCAGGGCGGGAGCGAACACAGATACGCAGTATTTT; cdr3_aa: CASRAGANTDTQYF
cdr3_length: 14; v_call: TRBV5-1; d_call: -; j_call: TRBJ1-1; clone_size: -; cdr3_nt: TGCGCCAGCAGCTTGGGGGGAACTGTAACTGAAGCTTTCTTT; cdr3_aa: CASSLGGTVTEAFF
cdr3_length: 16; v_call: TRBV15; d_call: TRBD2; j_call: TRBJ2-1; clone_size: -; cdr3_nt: TGTGCCACCAGCTCGTTTTTCGGGAGGAACTACAATGAGCAGTTCTTC; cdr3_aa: CATSSFFGRNYNEQFF
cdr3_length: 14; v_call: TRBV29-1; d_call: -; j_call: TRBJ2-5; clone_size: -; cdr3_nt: TGCAGCGTGACTGGGACTCAGGGTTGGGAGACCCAGTACTTC; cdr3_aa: CSVTGTQGWETQYF